Below, 29 T cell receptor beta chains from the same sample are listed, as sequenced in a study of blood T cell repertoires in COVID-19. Method: immunoSEQ multiplex PCR; TCRdb's copy keeps in-frame clones and lacks some. The table has tens of thousands of clones, roughly nine tenths seen once; the top ten hold 17%. The sample comprised peripheral blood. Every receptor here comes from a man older than 75 in a cohort sampled during active COVID-19.

This chain joins TRBV5-8 and TRBJ1-4, with D possibly matching TRBD1 (5 bases). Between the trimmed V and J ends, which lost 3 bases and 6 bases, there was a span of 15 bases. Germline lookup yields CDR1 SGHTS and CDR2 YDEGEE. The CDR3 spans 15 residues. DNA for the CDR3: TGTGCCAGCAGCTCGACCAGGCGGGGGGATGAAAAACTGTTTTTT. Its translation: CASSSTRRGDEKLFF.

The rearrangement uses TRBV4-3 and TRBJ2-3, with D possibly matching TRBD1 (6 bases). Germline values: CDR1 LGHNA, CDR2 YSLEER. The V end lost 0 bases, the J end lost 9 bases, and 13 bases lay between the germline ends. The CDR3 is 14 amino acids. CDR3 loop: CASSQEGAGETQYF. The CDR3 DNA sequence: TGCGCCAGCAGCCAAGAGGGAGCAGGGGAAACGCAGTATTTT.

This chain links TRBV27 with TRBJ1-6, with D unclear. CDR3 length: 18 amino acids. Germline V gives CDR1 MNHEY, CDR2 SMNVEV (reference sequence). V lost 5 bases to trimming and J lost 0 bases, with 17 bases between them. CDR3 protein: CASSGGKVRSSYNSPLHF. The CDR3 DNA sequence: TGTGCCAGCAGTGGAGGGAAAGTCCGGAGCTCCTATAATTCACCCCTCCACTTT.

The gene calls are TRBV27 and TRBJ2-7, with a possible D match to TRBD2 (6 bases). The CDR3 has 14 residues. Trimming cost V 2 bases and J 3 bases, with 11 bases left between them. Germline V CDR1 and CDR2: MNHEY, SMNVEV (reference sequence). The CDR3 sequence: CASSLRGNGYEQYF. The DNA of the CDR3 is TGTGCCAGCAGTTTACGGGGGAACGGCTACGAGCAGTACTTC.

The sample holds one count of this clone. The CDR3: CASSRGQGPTIYNEQFF. DNA of the CDR3: TGTGCCAGCAGCCGAGGACAGGGCCCTACCATCTACAATGAGCAGTTCTTC. The V gene is TRBV7-6, the J gene TRBJ2-1; TRBD1 agrees at 8 bases. V was clipped by 5 bases and J by 3 bases; unmatched bases: 12. CDR3 length: 17 amino acids. CDR1 is SGHVS and CDR2 is FNYEAQ in the germline V gene.

The gene calls are TRBV6-2 or TRBV6-3 and TRBJ2-3, with 7 bases aligning to TRBD1. Germline V lookup: CDR1 MNHEY, CDR2 SVGEGT. With V trimmed by 0 bases and J by 0 bases, 6 bases remained unmatched. The CDR3 is made up of 17 amino acids. CDR3 loop: CASSYSTRGPSTDTQYF. The CDR3 DNA follows: TGTGCCAGCAGTTACTCGACGAGGGGGCCAAGCACAGATACGCAGTATTTT.

V gene TRBV3-1 (or the pseudogene TRBV3-2) combines with J gene TRBJ1-1; D may be TRBD1 (6 bases). The CDR3 is 13 residues long. Germline V CDR1 and CDR2: LGHDT, YNNKEL (reference sequence). V was trimmed by 8 bases and J by 1 base, leaving 11 bases between them. CDR3 amino acids: CASSGGANTEAFF. In nucleotides, the CDR3 is TGTGCCAGCTCTGGGGGGGCGAACACTGAAGCTTTCTTT.

The V gene is TRBV5-5, the J gene TRBJ1-1; D uncertain. Trimming took off 2 bases at V and 3 bases at J, with 8 bases between the two ends. The germline V gene has CDR1 SGHKS and CDR2 YYEKEE (reference sequence). CDR3 length equals 13 residues. The CDR3, as DNA: TGTGCCAGCAGCTTCGCTGAGGACACTGAAGCTTTCTTT. Translated, it gives CASSFAEDTEAFF.

The genes are TRBV5-4 and TRBJ1-5; TRBD1 is a possible D gene (6 bases). This CDR3 has 16 residues. V was trimmed by 0 bases and J by 5 bases, leaving 15 bases between them. Germline V gene sequence: CDR1 SGHNT, CDR2 YYREEE (reference sequence). In DNA, the CDR3 is TGTGCCAGCAGCTTGGGGGGGGCGGGGGCAGATCAGCCCCAGCATTTT. Translated: CASSLGGAGADQPQHF.

V is TRBV19 and J is TRBJ2-7; the match to TRBD1 covers 9 bases. CDR1 LNHDA and CDR2 SQIVND come from the germline V gene (reference sequence). The CDR3 spans 12 residues. CDR3 in amino acids: CAPGTGTYEQYF. Written as DNA, the CDR3 is TGTGCTCCGGGGACAGGGACCTACGAGCAGTACTTC.

The J gene is TRBJ2-5, the V gene TRBV7-2, with D maybe TRBD1 (5 bases). V was trimmed by 5 bases and J by 10 bases, leaving 23 bases between them. The CDR3 length is 15 residues. The V gene's germline CDR1 is SGHTA and CDR2 FQGNSA. CDR3 sequence (DNA): TGTGCCAGCAGCCCCCGTACAGTGGGGCCTTGGGGCCAGTACTTC. Amino acids: CASSPRTVGPWGQYF.

Only a few counts were recorded for this clone. The rearrangement joins TRBV5-4 to TRBJ1-2; the D is unclear. The CDR3 loop spans 16 amino acids. V lost 0 bases and J 5 bases, leaving 17 bases between the germline ends. Germline CDR1 and CDR2: SGHNT and YYREEE (reference sequence). CDR3 nucleotide sequence: TGTGCCAGCAGCTTGGCCGGAGGCAGGCTTGGGTATGGCTACACCTTC. The encoded protein is CASSLAGGRLGYGYTF.

CDR3 protein: CASSTDRGAFRAGELFF. CDR3 nucleotide sequence: TGTGCCAGCAGTACCGACAGGGGGGCCTTTAGGGCCGGGGAGCTGTTTTTT. The J gene is TRBJ2-2, the V gene TRBV6-2 or TRBV6-3, with 9 bases fitting TRBD1. CDR1 and CDR2 (germline): MNHEY, SVGEGT. This CDR3 has 17 amino acids. The V segment lost 5 bases and the J segment 6 bases; nucleotides outside the gene matches: 13.

This clone has only a few counts. The gene calls are TRBV28 and TRBJ2-2; D may be TRBD1 (6 bases). CDR1 MDHEN and CDR2 SYDVKM come from the germline V gene. The V end lost 5 bases, the J end lost 5 bases, and 9 bases lay between the germline ends. The CDR3 runs 13 residues. DNA for the CDR3: TGTGCCAGCAGTAATCAGGGGACCGGGGAGCTGTTTTTT. It translates to CASSNQGTGELFF.

The chain links TRBV21-1 to TRBJ2-7; TRBD2, the D gene given by the table, was not confirmed from the DNA. TRBV21-1 is classified as a pseudogene. CDR3 length: 18 residues. The CDR3: CASSKVGSGGPDSYEQYV. In nucleotides, the CDR3 is TGTGCCAGCAGCAAAGTCGGTAGCGGGGGGCCGGACTCCTACGAGCAGTACGTC.

The chain is built from TRBV4-1 and TRBJ1-5; 7 bases line up with TRBD1. The CDR3 is made up of 16 amino acids. Germline CDR1 reads MGHRA; CDR2 reads YSYEKL. The V and J ends lost 3 bases and 4 bases, in that order; junction bases with no gene match: 9. The CDR3 DNA reads TGCGCCAGCAGCCAGGAAGGGGGCGCGAGGAATCAGCCCCAGCATTTT. Protein sequence: CASSQEGGARNQPQHF.

This clone was recorded only once. CDR3 amino acids: CASSPAPDSLLGYTF. CDR3 nucleotide sequence: TGTGCCAGCAGCCCCGCCCCCGACAGCTTATTGGGCTACACCTTC. J is TRBJ1-2 and V is TRBV13; perhaps TRBD1 as D (5 bases). The CDR3 extends over 15 amino acids. Trimming removed 5 bases at V and 8 bases at J, with 21 bases between. Germline-derived CDR1 and CDR2 are PRHDT and FYEKMQ (reference sequence).

The chain joins TRBV4-2 to TRBJ2-3, with TRBD2 matching over 7 bases. CDR3 length: 17 amino acids. The V gene's germline CDR1 is LGHNA and CDR2 YNFKEQ. V dropped 4 bases and J dropped 5; count of bases not matched to a gene: 15. For the CDR3, the DNA is TGTGCCAGCAGCCGGACCGGGACTACGGGTGGGGGAGATACGCAGTATTTT. This gives the protein CASSRTGTTGGGDTQYF.

The chain combines TRBV2 with TRBJ1-1, with 7 bases matching TRBD1. After removal of 2 bases from V and 6 bases from J, the junction contained 9 bases not matched to a gene. The CDR3 totals 15 residues. Germline-derived CDR1 and CDR2 are SNHLY and FYNNEI. CDR3 nucleotide sequence: TGTGCCAGCAGTGAAACGGGACAGTTGATCGCTGAAGCTTTCTTT. Its translation is CASSETGQLIAEAFF.

This clone was recorded only once. DNA of the CDR3: TGTGCCAGCAGCAGGGGAGGGGAAGACAATCAGCCCCAGCATTTT. This gives the protein CASSRGGEDNQPQHF. This chain connects TRBV5-4 to TRBJ1-5; D possibly corresponds to TRBD1 (5 bases). Germline V gene sequence: CDR1 SGHNT, CDR2 YYREEE (reference sequence). This CDR3 is 15 amino acids long. V was cut by 4 bases and J by 3 bases, with 14 bases left in between.

This clone was seen a few times. V usage is TRBV27 and J usage is TRBJ2-1; 11 bases align to TRBD2. CDR3 length: 18 residues. V lost 0 bases, J lost 1 base, and 5 bases stayed unmatched. The V gene's germline CDR1 is MNHEY and CDR2 SMNVEV (reference sequence). CDR3 sequence: CASSLSPASGGSYNEQFF. CDR3 nucleotide sequence: TGTGCCAGCAGTTTATCCCCGGCTAGCGGGGGGTCCTACAATGAGCAGTTCTTC.

There are a few counts of this clone. V and J are TRBV19 and TRBJ1-1; D gene ambiguous. This CDR3 has 12 residues. Trimming took off 4 bases at V and 1 base at J, with 4 bases between the two ends. Per germline, CDR1 LNHDA and CDR2 SQIVND (reference sequence). For the CDR3, the DNA is TGTGCCAGTAGTACGGGGAACACTGAAGCTTTCTTT. Protein product: CASSTGNTEAFF.

This clone was seen a handful of times. The chain recombines TRBV3-1 (or the pseudogene TRBV3-2) with TRBJ1-4, with a tentative D call TRBD1 (5 bases). Trimming removed 1 base at V and 7 bases at J, with 7 bases between. The length of the CDR3 is 13 residues. Looked up from germline, CDR1 is LGHDT and CDR2 is YNNKEL (reference sequence). The CDR3 protein is CASSQAGIEKLFF. In DNA, the CDR3 is TGTGCCAGCAGCCAAGCAGGGATTGAAAAACTGTTTTTT.

J is TRBJ2-5 and V is TRBV20-1, with TRBD2 matching over 12 bases. This CDR3 is 16 amino acids long. Germline CDR1 and CDR2: DFQATT and SNEGSKA (reference sequence). V trimming: 3 bases; J trimming: 2 bases; junction bases outside the gene matches: 7. The CDR3, as DNA: TGCAGTGCTAGTAGGGCTAGCGGGGGGGTACAAGAGACCCAGTACTTC. It specifies CSASRASGGVQETQYF.

The chain recombines TRBV3-1 (or the pseudogene TRBV3-2) with TRBJ2-2; D perhaps matches TRBD1 (6 bases). CDR1 and CDR2 from the germline V gene are LGHDT and YNNKEL (reference sequence). This CDR3 comprises 15 residues. Trimming left V 0 bases short and J 5 bases short, with 10 bases between. The chain's CDR3 is CASSQEGRGTGELFF. CDR3 coding DNA: TGTGCCAGCAGCCAAGAGGGCAGGGGAACCGGGGAGCTGTTTTTT.

V is TRBV5-8 and J is TRBJ1-1; weak D call: TRBD1 (6 bases). Germline CDR1 SGHTS, CDR2 YDEGEE. The length of the CDR3 is 16 residues. V lost 4 bases and J 0 bases, leaving 16 bases between the germline ends. DNA of the CDR3: TGTGCCAGCAGCGAAGGACAGAGCTTTATGAACACTGAAGCTTTCTTT. Translated, it gives CASSEGQSFMNTEAFF.

This rearrangement joins TRBV28 to TRBJ2-7, with D possibly matching TRBD1 (6 bases). The V and J ends lost 5 bases and 4 bases respectively, with 12 bases between them. The CDR3 loop spans 13 amino acids. Germline V gives CDR1 MDHEN, CDR2 SYDVKM. The CDR3 region has the DNA TGTGCCAGCAGTGGACAGCGCTGGTACGAGCAGTACGTC. Its protein is CASSGQRWYEQYV.

The rearrangement joins TRBV19 to TRBJ1-2; D call uncertain. With 9 bases removed from V and 4 bases from J, the gap between germline ends came to 21 bases. CDR3 length equals 15 residues. Germline lookup yields CDR1 LNHDA and CDR2 SQIVND (reference sequence). The DNA of the CDR3 is TGTGCCAGCGATGGGAGGGCTTGGGGAGTCTATGGCTACACCTTC. It specifies CASDGRAWGVYGYTF.

The V call is TRBV18, the J call TRBJ1-5, with unresolved D. Between the trimmed V and J ends, which lost 2 bases and 6 bases, there was a span of 11 bases. CDR3 length: 14 amino acids. Germline assignment: CDR1 KGHSH and CDR2 LQKENI. The CDR3 DNA sequence: TGTGCCAGCTCACCAGTCGGGGTAGGTCAGCCCCAGCATTTT. It yields the protein CASSPVGVGQPQHF.